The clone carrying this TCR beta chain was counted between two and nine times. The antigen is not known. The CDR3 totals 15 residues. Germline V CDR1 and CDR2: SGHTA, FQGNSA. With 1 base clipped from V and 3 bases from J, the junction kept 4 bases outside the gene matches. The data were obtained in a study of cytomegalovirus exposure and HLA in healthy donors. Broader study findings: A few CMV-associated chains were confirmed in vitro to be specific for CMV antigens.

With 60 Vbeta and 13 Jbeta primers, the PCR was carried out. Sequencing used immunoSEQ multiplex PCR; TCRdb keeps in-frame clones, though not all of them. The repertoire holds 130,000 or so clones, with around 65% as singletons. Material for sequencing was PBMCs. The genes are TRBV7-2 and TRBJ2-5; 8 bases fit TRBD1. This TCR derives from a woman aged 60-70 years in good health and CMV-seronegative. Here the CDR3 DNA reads TGTGCCAGCAGCTTAGTGTGGACAGGGAAAGAGACCCAGTACTTC. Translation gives CASSLVWTGKETQYF.